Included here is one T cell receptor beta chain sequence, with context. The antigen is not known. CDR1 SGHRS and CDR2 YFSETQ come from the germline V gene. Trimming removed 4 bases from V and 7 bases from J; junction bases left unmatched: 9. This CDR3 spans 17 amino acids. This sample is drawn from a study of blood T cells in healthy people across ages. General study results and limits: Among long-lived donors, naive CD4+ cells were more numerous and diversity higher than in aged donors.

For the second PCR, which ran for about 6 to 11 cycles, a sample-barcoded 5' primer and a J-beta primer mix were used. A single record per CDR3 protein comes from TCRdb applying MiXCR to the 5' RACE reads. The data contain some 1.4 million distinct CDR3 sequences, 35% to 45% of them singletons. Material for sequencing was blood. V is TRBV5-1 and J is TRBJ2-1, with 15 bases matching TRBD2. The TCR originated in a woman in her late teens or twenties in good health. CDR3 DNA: TGCGCCAGCAGCCTCGGACTAGCGGGAGGGCCGGGGAATGAGCAGTTCTTC. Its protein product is CASSLGLAGGPGNEQFF.